This TCR beta chain was found in a study of cytomegalovirus exposure and HLA in healthy donors. This clone was seen a handful of times. The PCR used 60 Vbeta and 13 Jbeta primers. Using immunoSEQ multiplex PCR, the repertoire was profiled, and TCRdb retains in-frame clones only, with some absent. There are about 130,000 clones in the sample; around 63% occur only once, and under 2% lies in the top ten. V shed 5 bases and J 8 bases; nucleotides not matched to a gene: 8. This CDR3 comprises 13 residues. The germline gives CDR1 LNHDA, CDR2 SQIVND (reference sequence). The chain has TRBV19 and TRBJ1-2; 7 nucleotides match TRBD1. Input material: PBMCs. The TCR sequence derives from a human donor in good health. CDR3 in DNA: TGTGCCAGTAGTGAGGACAGGTCTATCGGCTACACCTTC. Residues: CASSEDRSIGYTF.